This record looks at one TCR beta chain sequence and its context. Its antigen is still unknown. The PCR ran on 60 Vbeta and 13 Jbeta primers. Libraries were prepared by immunoSEQ multiplex PCR; TCRdb keeps only in-frame clonotypes and omits some of them. Here the sample spans about 190,000 clones, about four fifths being singletons. The entry originates in a study of cytomegalovirus exposure and HLA in healthy donors. General observations from the study: Most TCR beta V segments were productive about 87% or about 30% of the time in an earlier analysis. The study designated roughly 160 TCR beta chains cytomegalovirus-associated.

Germline V gives CDR1 SNHLY, CDR2 FYNNEI. The CDR3 is 15 amino acids. Trimming removed 2 bases from V and 5 bases from J; junction bases left unmatched: 8. The rearrangement uses TRBV2 and TRBJ2-5; 7 bases are shared with TRBD1. The sample consisted of PBMCs. The source of this sequence is a woman in her 30s in good health and CMV-seropositive. The CDR3 loop is CASSERLDRRETQYF. The CDR3 DNA reads as TGTGCCAGCAGTGAAAGGTTGGACAGGAGGGAGACCCAGTACTTC.